These 5 T cell receptor beta chains were sequenced from one sample in a study of blood T cell repertoires in COVID-19. Clones were read by immunoSEQ multiplex PCR, and TCRdb kept only the in-frame ones, dropping some. Of more than 200,000 clones in the sample, about nine tenths are singletons; the top ten hold about 7%. The sample consisted of PBMCs or T cells enriched from blood (not recorded which). The receptors were gathered from a young man in a cohort exposed to, infected with or recovered from COVID-19 (not recorded which).

This chain connects TRBV7-4 to TRBJ1-1; D possibly corresponds to TRBD1 (5 bases). The V and J ends lost 1 base and 1 base respectively, with 16 bases between them. The CDR3 is 17 amino acids. The V gene's germline CDR1 is SGHVT and CDR2 SQSDAQ. The CDR3 DNA is TGTGCCAGCAGCTTAGAGCCCCCTGGGCAGGGGAACACTGAAGCTTTCTTT. It codes for CASSLEPPGQGNTEAFF.

In regard to this clone: Compared with germline, one end of the junction differs, possibly owing to a read error. The V gene is TRBV7-3, the J gene TRBJ1-1, with 8 bases matching TRBD1. Germline loops: CDR1 SGHTA, CDR2 FQGTGA. The CDR3 contains 14 residues. The CDR3 nucleotides read TGTGCCAGCAGATTAAGCCCTGCAGGGGGCGAAGCTTTCTTT. Its translation is CASRLSPAGGEAFF.

The chain joins TRBV9 to TRBJ2-4; 8 bases map to TRBD2. The CDR3 is 16 amino acids. Germline V CDR1 and CDR2: SGDLS, YYNGEE. V gave up 0 bases and J gave up 10 bases; unmatched junction bases: 12. In DNA form, the CDR3 reads TGTGCCAGCAGCGTAGGGAATAGCGGGGCCAAAGGGATTCAGTACTTC. Translated: CASSVGNSGAKGIQYF.

This clone occurred once. Germline and junction disagree at one end, which may indicate a read error. This sequence joins TRBV10-3 and TRBJ2-1, with 9 bases matching TRBD1. From germline, CDR1 is ENHRY and CDR2 SYGVKD. This CDR3 comprises 14 residues. Written as DNA, the CDR3 is TGTGCCGTCAGTCCCGGGACAGGGAACAATGAGCAGTTCTTC. Protein sequence: CAVSPGTGNNEQFF.

This chain uses TRBV28 with TRBJ1-1; 7 bases align to TRBD1. This CDR3 contains 15 residues. Germline V gene sequence: CDR1 MDHEN, CDR2 SYDVKM. J lost 1 base, V lost 5 bases, and 7 bases had no gene match. The CDR3: CASSQGTAGNTEAFF. The CDR3 nucleotides read TGTGCCAGCAGTCAGGGGACAGCCGGGAACACTGAAGCTTTCTTT.